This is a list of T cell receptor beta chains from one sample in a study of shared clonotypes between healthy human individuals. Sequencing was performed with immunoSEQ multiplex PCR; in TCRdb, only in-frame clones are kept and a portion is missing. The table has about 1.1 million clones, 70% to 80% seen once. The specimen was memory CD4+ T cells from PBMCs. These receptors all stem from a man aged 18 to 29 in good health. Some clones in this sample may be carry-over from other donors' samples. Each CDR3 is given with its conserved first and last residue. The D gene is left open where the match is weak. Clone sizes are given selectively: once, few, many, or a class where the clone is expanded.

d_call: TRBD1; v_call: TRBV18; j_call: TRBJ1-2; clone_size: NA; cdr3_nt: TGTGCCAGCTCACCGACGACAGGGGATAGTGGTGGCTACACCTTC; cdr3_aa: CASSPTTGDSGGYTF
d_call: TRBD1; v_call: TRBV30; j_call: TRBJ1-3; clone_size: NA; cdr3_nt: TGTGCCTGGGGGGACAGGAATAGTAACACCATATATTTT; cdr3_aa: CAWGDRNSNTIYF
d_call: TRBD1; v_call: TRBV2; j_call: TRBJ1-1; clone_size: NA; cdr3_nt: TGTGCCAGCAGTAGGACAGGGAACACTGAAGCTTTCTTT; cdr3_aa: CASSRTGNTEAFF
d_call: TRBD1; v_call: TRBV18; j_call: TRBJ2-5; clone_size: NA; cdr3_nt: TGTGCCAGCTCGCCTGACAGGGGTTGGCAAGAGACCCAGTACTTC; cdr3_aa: CASSPDRGWQETQYF
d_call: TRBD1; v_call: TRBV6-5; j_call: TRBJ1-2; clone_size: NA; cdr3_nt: TGTGCCAGCAGTTACTCTCGACAGGGAGGCTATGGCTACACCTTC; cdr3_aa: CASSYSRQGGYGYTF
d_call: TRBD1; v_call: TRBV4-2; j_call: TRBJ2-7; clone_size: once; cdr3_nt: TGTGCCAGCAGCCAACCCCGGGACAGGGACACCTACGAGCAGTACTTC; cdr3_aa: CASSQPRDRDTYEQYF
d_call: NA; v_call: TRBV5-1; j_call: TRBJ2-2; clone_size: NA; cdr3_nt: TGCGCCAGCAGCTCCACCGGAGCAGGCGGCACCGGGGAGCTGTTTTTT; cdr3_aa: CASSSTGAGGTGELFF
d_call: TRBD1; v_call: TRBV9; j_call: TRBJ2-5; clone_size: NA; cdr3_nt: TGTGCCAGCAGCGTAACGACAGGGAGACAAGAGACCCAGTACTTC; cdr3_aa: CASSVTTGRQETQYF
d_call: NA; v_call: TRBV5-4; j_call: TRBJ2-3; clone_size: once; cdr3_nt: TGTGCCAGCAGGGCGGGTCCCACAGATACGCAGTATTTT; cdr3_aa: CASRAGPTDTQYF
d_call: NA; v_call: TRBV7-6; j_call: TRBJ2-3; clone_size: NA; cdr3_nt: TGTGCCAGCAGCTTAGGGGTGGGGACAGATACGCAGTATTTT; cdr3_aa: CASSLGVGTDTQYF
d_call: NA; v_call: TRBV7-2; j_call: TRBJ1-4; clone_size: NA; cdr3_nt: TGTGCCAGCAGTTTTACACTCCGAGCTAATGAAAAACTGTTTTTT; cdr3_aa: CASSFTLRANEKLFF
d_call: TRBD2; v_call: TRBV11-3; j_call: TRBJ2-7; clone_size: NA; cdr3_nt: TGTGCCAGCAGCCTCGCGGGGGTCTCCTACGAGCAGTACTTC; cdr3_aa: CASSLAGVSYEQYF
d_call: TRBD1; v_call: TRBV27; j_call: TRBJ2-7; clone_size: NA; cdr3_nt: TGTGCCAGCAGAATACCGACAGGGGGAAGAAACGAGCAGTACTTC; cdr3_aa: CASRIPTGGRNEQYF
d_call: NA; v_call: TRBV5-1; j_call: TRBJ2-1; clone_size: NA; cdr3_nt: TGCGCCAGCAGCTTGGCCGGTGGGGACTTGGCCTACAATGAGCAGTTCTTC; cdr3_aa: CASSLAGGDLAYNEQFF
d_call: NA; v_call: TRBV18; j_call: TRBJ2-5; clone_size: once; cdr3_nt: TGTGCCAGCTCACCACCGGGGGATAGGGAGACCCAGTACTTC; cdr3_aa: CASSPPGDRETQYF
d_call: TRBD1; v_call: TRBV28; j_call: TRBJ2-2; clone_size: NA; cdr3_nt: TGTGCCAGCAGAACAGGACAGGGGGCCGGGGAGCTGTTTTTT; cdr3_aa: CASRTGQGAGELFF
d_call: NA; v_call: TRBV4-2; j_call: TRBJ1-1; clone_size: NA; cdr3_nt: TGTGCCAGCAGCCAAGACAGGGTACGGACTGAAGCTTTCTTT; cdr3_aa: CASSQDRVRTEAFF
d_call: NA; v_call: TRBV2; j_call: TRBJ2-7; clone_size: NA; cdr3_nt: TGTGCCACCAAGAGGGACGGATCCTACGAGCAGTACTTC; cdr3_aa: CATKRDGSYEQYF
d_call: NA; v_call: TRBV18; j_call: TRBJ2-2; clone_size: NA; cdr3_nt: TGTGCCAGCTCACCGTTAGGAGGGGAGATAACCGGGGAGCTGTTTTTT; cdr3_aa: CASSPLGGEITGELFF
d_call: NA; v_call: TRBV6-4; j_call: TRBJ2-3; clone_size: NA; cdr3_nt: TGTGCCAGCAGTGACTCCCTCGGGGAGACGCAGTATTTT; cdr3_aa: CASSDSLGETQYF
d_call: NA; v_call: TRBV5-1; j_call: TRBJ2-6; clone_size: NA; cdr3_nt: TGCGCCAGCAGCGCGGGTTCTGGGGCCAACGTCCTGACTTTC; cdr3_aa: CASSAGSGANVLTF
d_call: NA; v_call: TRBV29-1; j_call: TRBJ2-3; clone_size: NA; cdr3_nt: TGCAGCGTTGATGGGCAGTCACGAGATACGCAGTATTTT; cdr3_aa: CSVDGQSRDTQYF
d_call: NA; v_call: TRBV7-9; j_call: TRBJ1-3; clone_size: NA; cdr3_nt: TGTGCCAGCAGCCCGGGGGCCCCCACCATATATTTT; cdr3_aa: CASSPGAPTIYF
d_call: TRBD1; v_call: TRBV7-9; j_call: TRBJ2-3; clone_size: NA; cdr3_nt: TGTGCCAGCAGCCCTAGGACAGGGGGCAAAGATACGCAGTATTTT; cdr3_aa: CASSPRTGGKDTQYF
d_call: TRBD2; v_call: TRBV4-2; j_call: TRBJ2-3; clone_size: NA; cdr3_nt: TGTGCCAGCAGCCAAGAACGGGGACTAGCGGGCCGCACAGATACGCAGTATTTT; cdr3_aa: CASSQERGLAGRTDTQYF
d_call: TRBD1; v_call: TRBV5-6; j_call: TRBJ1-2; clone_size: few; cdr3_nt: TGTGCCAGCAAGAGAACCGGGACAGGTTTCTATGGCTACACCTTC; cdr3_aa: CASKRTGTGFYGYTF
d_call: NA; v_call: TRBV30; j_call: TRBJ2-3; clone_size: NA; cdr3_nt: TGTGCCTGGAATAGGGTGGGTCCAGATACGCAGTATTTT; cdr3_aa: CAWNRVGPDTQYF
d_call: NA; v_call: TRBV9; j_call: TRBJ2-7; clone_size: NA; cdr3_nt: TGTGCCAGCAGCGGGGGGCAGCGCCCGCCCGAGCAGTACTTC; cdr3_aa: CASSGGQRPPEQYF
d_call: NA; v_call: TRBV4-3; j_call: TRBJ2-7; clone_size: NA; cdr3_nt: TGCGCCAGCAGCCAAGACGGCAGCTACGAGCAGTACTTC; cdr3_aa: CASSQDGSYEQYF
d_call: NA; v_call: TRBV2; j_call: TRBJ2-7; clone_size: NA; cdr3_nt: TGTGCCAGCAGTGAAGAAATGCTTACAGGCTACGAGCAGTACTTC; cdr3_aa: CASSEEMLTGYEQYF
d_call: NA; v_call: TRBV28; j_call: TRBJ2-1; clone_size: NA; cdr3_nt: TGTGCCAGCAGTTACCCTCACGGAGGTTCCTACAATGGGCAATTCTTC; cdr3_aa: CASSYPHGGSYNGQFF
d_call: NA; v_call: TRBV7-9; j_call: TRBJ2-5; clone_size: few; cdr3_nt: TGTGCCAGCAGCTTAGACGGGAGAGAGACCCAGTACTTC; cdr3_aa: CASSLDGRETQYF
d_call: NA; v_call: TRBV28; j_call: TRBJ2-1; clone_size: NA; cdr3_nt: TGTGCCAGCAGTGCCCCCCCCAGCCCGACTGAGCAGTTCTTC; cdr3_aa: CASSAPPSPTEQFF
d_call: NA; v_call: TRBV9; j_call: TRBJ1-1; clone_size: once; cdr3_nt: TGTGCCAGCAGCGAGGACATGAACACTGAAGCTTTCTTT; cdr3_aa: CASSEDMNTEAFF
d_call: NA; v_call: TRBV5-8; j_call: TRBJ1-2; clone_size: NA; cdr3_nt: TGTGCCAGCAGCCCACTTACACCCTATGGCTACACCTTC; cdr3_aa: CASSPLTPYGYTF
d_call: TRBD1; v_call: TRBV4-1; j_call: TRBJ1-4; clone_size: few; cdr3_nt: TGCGCCAGCAGCCAAGCCGGGACAGGGGGAGTTAATGAAAAACTGTTTTTT; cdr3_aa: CASSQAGTGGVNEKLFF
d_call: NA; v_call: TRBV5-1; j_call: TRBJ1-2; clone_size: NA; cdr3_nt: TGCGCCAGCAGCTTGAGCAGGGCTGATGGCTACACCTTC; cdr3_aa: CASSLSRADGYTF
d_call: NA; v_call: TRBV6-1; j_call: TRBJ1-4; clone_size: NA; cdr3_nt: TGTGCCAGCAGAGCCGCAAGGCGGCGGGATGAAAAACTGTTTTTT; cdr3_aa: CASRAARRRDEKLFF
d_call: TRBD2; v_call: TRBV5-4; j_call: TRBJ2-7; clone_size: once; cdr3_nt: TGTGCCAGCAGCTTGGGGCCTAGCGGGATCTCCTACGAGCAGTACTTC; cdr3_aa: CASSLGPSGISYEQYF
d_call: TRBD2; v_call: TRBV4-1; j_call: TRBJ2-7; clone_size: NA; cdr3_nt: TGCGCCAGCAGCCAGGAACGGACTAGCGTATCCTACGAGCAGTACTTC; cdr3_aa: CASSQERTSVSYEQYF
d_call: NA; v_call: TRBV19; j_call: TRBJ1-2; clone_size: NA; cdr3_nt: TGTGCCAGTGAAATCGGCGCAGGGCGCTATGGCTACACCTTC; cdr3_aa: CASEIGAGRYGYTF
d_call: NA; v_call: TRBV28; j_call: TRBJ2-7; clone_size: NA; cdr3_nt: TGTGCCAGCAGTTTATTGGGGGGACGCGAGGTCGCCTACGAGCAGTACTTC; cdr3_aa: CASSLLGGREVAYEQYF
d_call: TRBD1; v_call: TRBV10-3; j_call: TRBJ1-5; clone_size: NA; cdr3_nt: TGTGCCATCAGTGAGACCCGTGTCGGGACAGGGCATAATCAGCCCCAGCATTTT; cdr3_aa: CAISETRVGTGHNQPQHF
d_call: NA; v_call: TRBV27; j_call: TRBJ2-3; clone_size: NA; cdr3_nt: TGTGCCAGCAGTTATTTAGGGAGACGGACAGATACGCAGTATTTT; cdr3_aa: CASSYLGRRTDTQYF
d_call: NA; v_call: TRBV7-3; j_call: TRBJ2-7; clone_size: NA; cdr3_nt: TGTGCCAGCAGCCCCCATCACCGCTCCTACGAGCAGTACTTC; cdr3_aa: CASSPHHRSYEQYF
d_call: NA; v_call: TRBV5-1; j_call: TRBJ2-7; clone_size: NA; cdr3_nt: TGCGCCAGCAGCTCGGACGAGAGCTCCTACGAGCAGTACTTC; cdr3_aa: CASSSDESSYEQYF
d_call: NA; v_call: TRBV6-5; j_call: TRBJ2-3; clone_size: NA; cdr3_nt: TGTGCCAGCAGGACCAGGGGAGGCACAGATACGCAGTATTTT; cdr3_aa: CASRTRGGTDTQYF
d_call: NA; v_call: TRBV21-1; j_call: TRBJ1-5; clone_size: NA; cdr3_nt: TGTGCCAGCAGCAGTGCCCCCGGGACCCAAAATCCTAATCAGCCCCAGCATTTT; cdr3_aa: CASSSAPGTQNPNQPQHF
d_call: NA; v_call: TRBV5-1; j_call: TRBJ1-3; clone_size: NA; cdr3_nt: TGCGCCAGCAGCTTGGGTTACTCAACAACTGGAAACACCATATATTTT; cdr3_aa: CASSLGYSTTGNTIYF
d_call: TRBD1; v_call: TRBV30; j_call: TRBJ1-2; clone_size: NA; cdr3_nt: TGTGCCTGGAGTGTTAAGGGGGCGAGTGGCTACACCTTC; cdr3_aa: CAWSVKGASGYTF
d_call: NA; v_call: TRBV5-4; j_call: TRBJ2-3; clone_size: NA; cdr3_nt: TGTGCCAGCAGCTTGCGCGGGAACCCGGATACGCAGTATTTT; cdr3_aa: CASSLRGNPDTQYF
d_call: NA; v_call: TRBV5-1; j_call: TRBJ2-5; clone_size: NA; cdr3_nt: TGCGCCAGCAGCTTGGCTTCGGCACGAGAGACCCAGTACTTC; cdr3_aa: CASSLASARETQYF